The 19 T cell receptor beta chains below come from one sample, sequenced in a study of Ad26.COV2.S vaccination and SARS-CoV-2 variants. This table comes from immunoSEQ multiplex PCR, and its TCRdb copy is limited to in-frame clones, with some not included. The top ten hold roughly 2.5% of the sample, which has some 500,000 clones, approximately 92% seen once. As to treatment: around 19 received Ad26.COV2.S at low or high dose, single or two shots; about 5 received placebo; per-sample allocation not given. Sample collection was performed on day 63 after the first vaccine or placebo injection. This sample comprised peripheral blood, obtained in a trial of Ad26.COV2.S vaccine versus placebo. The receptor source for this set is a person between 18 and 65 years old who received the Ad26.COV2.S COVID-19 vaccine or a placebo.

This chain joins TRBV9 and TRBJ2-2, with D perhaps matching TRBD1 (5 bases). The CDR3 contains 15 residues. Per the germline V gene, CDR1 is SGDLS and CDR2 is YYNGEE. V dropped 10 bases and J dropped 1 base, with 17 bases sitting between them. The CDR3 sequence: CASSIGALNTGELFF. The CDR3 coding sequence is TGTGCCTCCTCTATAGGGGCGTTGAACACCGGGGAGCTGTTTTTT.

The CDR3 DNA is TGCAGTGCTAGTACACAGAAAAGGAACTACGAGCAGTACTTC. This sequence encodes CSASTQKRNYEQYF. The chain is built from TRBV20-1 and TRBJ2-7; no reliable D call. The CDR3 loop spans 14 amino acids. The germline gives CDR1 DFQATT, CDR2 SNEGSKA (reference sequence). With 3 bases removed from V and 3 bases from J, the gap between germline ends came to 15 bases.

The genes are TRBV27 and TRBJ2-1, with TRBD2 identical over 8 bases. This CDR3 has 19 amino acids. V was clipped by 5 bases and J by 3 bases; unmatched bases: 18. The germline V gene encodes CDR1 MNHEY and CDR2 SMNVEV (reference sequence). CDR3: CASSPGGSGRKSFYNEQFF. The CDR3 bases are TGTGCCAGCAGTCCCGGGGGGAGCGGGAGAAAAAGTTTCTACAATGAGCAGTTCTTC.

The chain is built from TRBV7-9 and TRBJ1-4, with unresolved D. This CDR3 has 14 residues. V lost 6 bases, J lost 8 bases, and 16 bases lay in between. CDR1 and CDR2 (germline): SEHNR, FQNEAQ (reference sequence). The chain's CDR3 is CASSWDRWREKLFF. In DNA, the CDR3 is TGTGCCAGCAGTTGGGATCGTTGGCGCGAAAAACTGTTTTTT.

This rearrangement joins TRBV29-1 to TRBJ2-2, with a tentative D call TRBD1 (6 bases). The CDR3 has 14 residues. CDR1 and CDR2 (germline): SQVTM, ANQGSEA. Between the trimmed V and J ends, which lost 4 bases and 4 bases, there was a span of 13 bases. The CDR3 sequence: CSVGGQGSTGELFF. DNA of the CDR3: TGCAGCGTTGGGGGGCAGGGGTCCACCGGGGAGCTGTTTTTT.

The V gene is TRBV7-9, the J gene TRBJ1-3; 7 nucleotides agree with TRBD1. The CDR3 covers 14 residues. CDR1 is SEHNR and CDR2 is FQNEAQ in the germline V gene (reference sequence). Trimming at V came to 6 bases and at J to 8 bases, leaving 10 bases not matched to a gene. DNA for the CDR3: TGTGCCAGCAGGATATGGCCAGGGGGAGACACCATATATTTT. Protein: CASRIWPGGDTIYF.

The chain uses TRBV7-8 and TRBJ2-1; D not resolved. The V end was cut by 3 bases, the J end by 4 bases, with 10 bases between. CDR1 and CDR2 from the germline V gene are SGHVS and FQNEAQ. The CDR3 consists of 14 residues. Here the CDR3 DNA reads TGTGCCAGCAGCTTCTTAAGACGTTACAATGAGCAGTTCTTC. Translated, it gives CASSFLRRYNEQFF. Based on the CDR3 plus reference TRBV7-8 and TRBJ2-1, the full variable domain is GAGVSQSPRYKVAKRGQDVALRCDPISGHVSLFWYQQALGQGPEFLTYFQNEAQLDKSGLPSDRFFAERPEGSVSTLKIQRTQQEDSAVYLCASSFLRRYNEQFFGPGTRLTVL.

The chain joins TRBV3-1 (or the pseudogene TRBV3-2) to TRBJ1-1; D not certain. The CDR3 has 12 residues. Per germline, CDR1 LGHDT and CDR2 YNNKEL (reference sequence). The ends were cut back, 3 bases at V and 4 bases at J, with 6 bases in the middle. CDR3 amino acids: CASSQIGTEAFF. CDR3 DNA: TGTGCCAGCAGCCAGATCGGCACTGAAGCTTTCTTT.

The chain uses TRBV6-6 and TRBJ2-5; D remains ambiguous. The CDR3 sequence is 13 residues long. V lost 10 bases and J 2 bases, leaving 14 bases between the germline ends. Germline CDR1 is MNHNY and CDR2 is SVGAGI (reference sequence). CDR3 sequence reads: CAIAEYLQETQYF. CDR3 coding DNA: TGTGCCATCGCGGAGTACCTACAAGAGACCCAGTACTTC.

The chain employs TRBV5-6 and TRBJ2-7; no reliable D call. The CDR3 length is 11 residues. The germline V gene has CDR1 SGHDT and CDR2 YYEEEE. Trimming took off 9 bases at V and 7 bases at J, with 14 bases between the two ends. The CDR3 reads CATNLLGEQYV. As DNA, the CDR3 is TGTGCCACCAACTTACTCGGGGAGCAGTACGTC.

The sample holds a few counts of this clone. This chain joins TRBV2 and TRBJ1-3, with D perhaps TRBD1 (6 bases). CDR1 SNHLY and CDR2 FYNNEI come from the germline V gene. The CDR3 contains 13 residues. CDR3 sequence reads: CASGQHSGNTIYF. The CDR3 bases are TGTGCTAGCGGACAGCACTCTGGAAACACCATATATTTT. The full variable domain, in which reference TRBV2 and TRBJ1-3 provide the parts outside the CDR3, is EPEVTQTPSHQVTQMGQEVILRCVPISNHLYFYWYRQILGQKVEFLVSFYNNEISEKSEIFDDQFSVERPDGSNFTLKIRSTKLEDSAMYFCASGQHSGNTIYFGEGSWLTVV.

V usage is TRBV9 and J usage is TRBJ1-2; the D gene is possibly TRBD1 (5 bases). V gave up 0 bases and J gave up 8 bases, with 20 bases separating them. The germline V gene has CDR1 SGDLS and CDR2 YYNGEE. CDR3 length: 16 amino acids. CDR3 residues: CASSVGVGLMGEGYTF. The CDR3 DNA is TGTGCCAGCAGCGTAGGGGTCGGACTAATGGGGGAAGGCTACACCTTC. Full variable domain (outside the CDR3, taken from reference TRBV9 and TRBJ1-2): DSGVTQTPKHLITATGQRVTLRCSPRSGDLSVYWYQQSLDQGLQFLIQYYNGEERAKGNILERFSAQQFPDLHSELNLSSLELGDSALYFCASSVGVGLMGEGYTFGSGTRLTVV.

The rearrangement uses TRBV2 and TRBJ1-4; D unresolved. There are 14 residues in the CDR3. CDR1 is SNHLY, CDR2 FYNNEI, per germline. The V end lost 8 bases, the J end lost 0 bases, and 10 bases lay between the germline ends. CDR3: CASADLSTNEKLFF. CDR3 bases: TGTGCCAGCGCGGACCTTTCAACTAATGAAAAACTGTTTTTT.

This chain links TRBV27 with TRBJ2-3, with 12 bases fitting TRBD2. Germline lookup yields CDR1 MNHEY and CDR2 SMNVEV (reference sequence). This CDR3 is built from 16 residues. Losses at the gene ends were 5 bases for V and 6 bases for J; bases not matched to a gene: 9. CDR3 DNA sequence: TGTGCCAGCAGTGCCTCTAGCGGGAGGGGTAGGGATACGCAGTATTTT. This encodes CASSASSGRGRDTQYF.

The genes are TRBV20-1 and TRBJ1-1, with D uncertain. V was cut by 6 bases and J by 9 bases, with 14 bases left in between. This CDR3 spans 11 amino acids. Germline CDR1 and CDR2: DFQATT and SNEGSKA (reference sequence). The CDR3, as DNA: TGCAGTGCCGCCGCAGAGACTAAAGCTTTCTTT. It encodes CSAAAETKAFF.

This chain joins TRBV18 and TRBJ1-1; a weak D match, TRBD1 (5 bases). The CDR3 totals 16 residues. Deletions cut 3 bases from V and 1 base from J, with 15 bases between. Germline V lookup: CDR1 KGHSH, CDR2 LQKENI. The CDR3 nucleotides read TGTGCCAGCTCACCTGGCTTCGCAGGGACGAACACTGAAGCTTTCTTT. It is translated as CASSPGFAGTNTEAFF.

This clone was recorded once. The rearrangement uses TRBV5-1 and TRBJ2-3; D is unclear. Germline CDR1 is SGHRS and CDR2 is YFSETQ. The CDR3 has 14 amino acids. Deletions cut 0 bases from V and 0 bases from J, with 5 bases between. The CDR3 protein is CASSLVDSTDTQYF. CDR3 DNA: TGCGCCAGCAGCTTGGTGGATAGCACAGATACGCAGTATTTT. Together with reference TRBV5-1 and TRBJ2-3, the CDR3 gives the full variable domain: KAGVTQTPRYLIKTRGQQVTLSCSPISGHRSVSWYQQTPGQGLQFLFEYFSETQRNKGNFPGRFSGRQFSNSRSEMNVSTLELGDSALYLCASSLVDSTDTQYFGPGTRLTVL.

The chain uses TRBV6-5 and TRBJ2-5; possibly TRBD2 for D (7 bases). This CDR3 comprises 16 residues. Trimming pared 2 bases from V and 3 bases from J, leaving 16 bases between. Germline V CDR1 and CDR2: MNHEY, SVGAGI. CDR3 protein: CASSYTFRGAEETQYF. CDR3 sequence (DNA): TGTGCCAGCAGTTACACCTTTCGGGGGGCCGAAGAGACCCAGTACTTC.

The chain combines TRBV6-2 or TRBV6-3 with TRBJ2-7; a weak D match, TRBD2 (5 bases). The CDR3 loop spans 12 amino acids. CDR1 is MNHEY, CDR2 SVGEGT, per germline. Trimming left V 6 bases short and J 9 bases short, with 15 bases between. CDR3 amino acids: CASSQTSIGQYF. The CDR3 DNA sequence: TGTGCCAGCAGCCAAACTAGTATTGGGCAGTACTTC.